Listed below are T cell receptor beta chains from one sample, sequenced in a study of T-cell memory formation after mild COVID-19. Using its own MiXCR run on the 5' RACE reads, TCRdb lists one record per CDR3 protein. The sample has about 340,000 distinct CDR3 sequences; approximately 15% are singletons. Sequences were obtained from PBMCs or a T cell subset sorted from them (not recorded which). These receptors were taken from a man younger than 30 who had mild COVID-19 (a few samples of this study predate the infection). Cell type and time point are not known. Each CDR3 is given with its conserved first and last residue. Each record gives: D gene, V gene, clone size, J gene, CDR3 DNA, CDR3 protein. A D gene is named only where the DNA matches it firmly. Expanded clones are given a class, and other clones once, few, many or no size at all.

-,TRBV7-2,-,TRBJ1-4,TGTGCCAGCAGCTTAGGAGGGTTTAATGAAAAACTGTTTTTT,CASSLGGFNEKLFF
TRBD2,TRBV5-1,few,TRBJ2-1,TGCGCCAGCAGCGCCGCTAGCGGGGGAGGCAATGAGCAGTTCTTC,CASSAASGGGNEQFF
-,TRBV4-1,few,TRBJ1-3,TGCGCCAGCAGCCAAGGCCCCCAGATAACTGGAAACACCATATATTTT,CASSQGPQITGNTIYF
-,TRBV12-5,few,TRBJ1-2,TGTGCTAGTGGACTCGCCCGGACGGAACTGTATGGCTACACCTTC,CASGLARTELYGYTF
-,TRBV23-1,-,TRBJ1-4,TGCGCCAGCAGTCAGGCAGGGGAGGATGAAAAACTGTTTTTT,CASSQAGEDEKLFF
TRBD1,TRBV19,-,TRBJ1-5,TGTGCCAGTAGGACAGGGTATCAGCCCCAGCATTTT,CASRTGYQPQHF
-,TRBV10-3,few,TRBJ2-2,TGTGCCATCAGTGAGACCCTAGCTTCGAACACCGGGGAGCTGTTTTTT,CAISETLASNTGELFF
TRBD1,TRBV5-1,few,TRBJ2-2,TGCGCCAGCAGCTTCAACAGGGGGCAGGCCGGGGAGCTGTTTTTT,CASSFNRGQAGELFF
TRBD2,TRBV29-1,-,TRBJ2-3,TGCAGCGTTGGAAGCGGGGACACAGATACGCAGTATTTT,CSVGSGDTDTQYF
TRBD1,TRBV5-1,few,TRBJ2-5,TGCGCCAGCAGCTTGACCTACCGGGACAGATTTCAAGAGACCCAGTACTTC,CASSLTYRDRFQETQYF
-,TRBV20-1,-,TRBJ2-1,TGCAGTGCTAAGGGACCCTACAATGAGCAGTTCTTC,CSAKGPYNEQFF
-,TRBV6-2/TRBV6-3,-,TRBJ1-1,TGTGCCAGCAGAGGAGGAGGTTTGCGCGCTTTCTTT,CASRGGGLRAFF
TRBD2,TRBV3-1,-,TRBJ2-7,TGTGCCAGCAGCCAAAATCTCGGGACTAGTTACCACGAGCAGTACTTC,CASSQNLGTSYHEQYF
TRBD1,TRBV7-2,-,TRBJ2-2,TGTGCCAGCAGTGGACAGGGGGTCGGGGAGCTGTTTTTT,CASSGQGVGELFF
TRBD1,TRBV5-1,few,TRBJ2-5,TGCGCCAGCAGCCCGCCGACAGGGGAGGATGAGACCCAGTACTTC,CASSPPTGEDETQYF
-,TRBV11-3,-,TRBJ1-2,TGTGCCAGCAGCTTAAAGGGGACGGATGGCTACACCTTC,CASSLKGTDGYTF